This T cell receptor beta chain appears in the sequencing data of a study of Ad26.COV2.S vaccination and SARS-CoV-2 variants. Turning to the study itself: Ad26.COV2.S shots went into the muscle once or twice, 56 days apart. General observations from the study: Marked by substantial breadth, spike-specific CD8+ and CD4+ T cell responses were reportedly seen after vaccination. Placebo recipients showed lower spike-specific TCR breadth than vaccinees. Responses of T cells in total may have been underestimated by the TCR breadth and depth analyses.

Using immunoSEQ multiplex PCR, the repertoire was profiled, and TCRdb retains in-frame clones only, with some absent. The sample consists of some 410,000 clones, around 92% of them appearing once. The CDR3 totals 15 residues. Trimming shortened V by 4 bases and J by 7 bases, and 19 bases separated the two germline ends. The germline gives CDR1 MGHRA, CDR2 YSYEKL. In regard to this clone: The target antigen is unknown.

Treatment meaning: around 19 received Ad26.COV2.S at low or high dose, single or two shots; about 5 received placebo; per-sample allocation not given. Vaccine and placebo recipients were sampled on day 63 after the first injection. This sequence joins TRBV4-1 and TRBJ1-2, with D maybe TRBD1 (6 bases). This receptor was taken from a person aged 18-60 years who received the Ad26.COV2.S COVID-19 vaccine or a placebo. The starting material was peripheral blood, obtained in a trial of Ad26.COV2.S vaccine versus placebo. CDR3 bases: TGCGCCAGCAGCCCCGTGACAGGCCCGCCTGGTGGCTACACCTTC. Translation gives CASSPVTGPPGGYTF.